The 23 T cell receptor beta chains below all came from one sample that was sequenced in a study of blood T cell repertoires in COVID-19. Libraries were prepared by immunoSEQ multiplex PCR; TCRdb keeps only in-frame clonotypes and omits some of them. The sample has some 320,000 clones; over 75% are singletons. Sequenced material: PBMCs or T cells enriched from blood (not recorded which). The receptors stem from a woman aged 25 to 39 who had recovered from COVID-19.

The chain employs TRBV7-9 and TRBJ1-4; 8 bases match TRBD1. The V gene's germline CDR1 is SEHNR and CDR2 FQNEAQ (reference sequence). This CDR3 contains 16 residues. The V segment lost 2 bases and the J segment 7 bases; nucleotides outside the gene matches: 9. The CDR3 sequence is CASSLRAGGLGEKLFF. In nucleotides, the CDR3 is TGTGCCAGCAGCTTAAGGGCAGGGGGCTTGGGTGAAAAACTGTTTTTT. Based on the CDR3 plus reference TRBV7-9 and TRBJ1-4, the full variable domain is DTGVSQNPRHKITKRGQNVTFRCDPISEHNRLYWYRQTLGQGPEFLTYFQNEAQLEKSRLLSDRFSAERPKGSFSTLEIQRTEQGDSAMYLCASSLRAGGLGEKLFFGSGTQLSVL.

CDR3 coding DNA: TGTGCCAGCAGTTTATCAGGGATAGATGAAAAACTGTTTTTT. Translating gives CASSLSGIDEKLFF. The rearrangement links TRBV28 to TRBJ1-4, with D perhaps matching TRBD1 (5 bases). Germline CDR1 reads MDHEN; CDR2 reads SYDVKM. Trimming shortened V by 1 base and J by 6 bases, and 9 bases separated the two germline ends. The CDR3 consists of 14 residues.

J is TRBJ2-6 and V is TRBV11-3; D unclear. Trimming cost V 4 bases and J 0 bases, with 4 bases left between them. Germline loops: CDR1 SGHNT, CDR2 YENEEA. This CDR3 comprises 14 residues. The CDR3 nucleotides are TGTGCCAGCAGCTCCTACTCTGGGGCCAACGTCCTGACTTTC. Protein product: CASSSYSGANVLTF. Based on the CDR3 plus reference TRBV11-3 and TRBJ2-6, the full variable domain is EAGVVQSPRYKIIEKKQPVAFWCNPISGHNTLYWYLQNLGQGPELLIRYENEEAVDDSQLPKDRFSAERLKGVDSTLKIQPAELGDSAVYLCASSSYSGANVLTFGAGSRLTVL.

The chain has TRBV6-5 and TRBJ2-3; 7 bases agree with TRBD2. CDR3 length: 14 amino acids. The germline V gene encodes CDR1 MNHEY and CDR2 SVGAGI. The ends lost 6 bases at V and 2 bases at J; junction bases unmatched: 5. CDR3 region: CASRSAGYTDTQYF. Here the CDR3 DNA reads TGTGCCAGCAGGTCAGCGGGGTACACAGATACGCAGTATTTT.

This chain uses TRBV6-6 with TRBJ2-6; a possible D gene is TRBD1 (6 bases). Germline loops: CDR1 MNHNY, CDR2 SVGAGI (reference sequence). This CDR3 has 15 amino acids. V dropped 7 bases and J dropped 4 bases, with 14 bases sitting between them. CDR3 bases: TGTGCCAGCACAATACAGGGTTCCGGGGCCAACGTCCTGACTTTC. It is translated as CASTIQGSGANVLTF.

The rearrangement links TRBV30 to TRBJ1-6; no clear D. V dropped 4 bases and J dropped 0 bases, with 7 bases sitting between them. Germline V gene data show CDR1 as GTSNPN and CDR2 as SVGIG (reference sequence). The CDR3 is 14 residues long. DNA of the CDR3: TGTGCCTGGACAAGGAGCTCCTATAATTCACCCCTCCACTTT. Protein sequence: CAWTRSSYNSPLHF.

The chain recombines TRBV18 with TRBJ2-5; 9 bases are a match to TRBD2. Germline lookup yields CDR1 KGHSH and CDR2 LQKENI. This CDR3 region has 14 residues. V was clipped by 3 bases and J by 1 base; unmatched bases: 0. In DNA form, the CDR3 reads TGTGCCAGCTCACCGACTAGCGGCCAAGAGACCCAGTACTTC. Residues: CASSPTSGQETQYF.

CDR3 residues: CASSEPAGGNEKLFF. The CDR3 DNA sequence: TGTGCCAGCAGTGAACCCGCAGGGGGGAATGAAAAACTGTTTTTT. The V and J genes are TRBV6-1 and TRBJ1-4; TRBD1 agrees at 7 bases. Per germline, CDR1 MNHNS and CDR2 SASEGT. The CDR3 is 15 residues long. V shed 2 bases, J shed 5 bases, and the junction held 5 bases outside the gene matches.

This CDR3 reads CASSLGGTGAYSGNTIYF. CDR3 nucleotides: TGTGCCAGCAGCTTGGGAGGAACAGGAGCCTACTCTGGAAACACCATATATTTT. This chain connects TRBV5-8 to TRBJ1-3; D is perhaps TRBD1 (5 bases). The CDR3 covers 18 residues. The germline V gene has CDR1 SGHTS and CDR2 YDEGEE. The V end was cut by 0 bases, the J end by 0 bases, with 16 bases between.

This chain links TRBV5-1 with TRBJ2-1; TRBD2 is a possible D gene (7 bases). V shed 0 bases and J shed 0 bases, with 16 bases lying between them. In germline, CDR1 is SGHRS, CDR2 YFSETQ. This CDR3 has 18 residues. Here the CDR3 DNA reads TGCGCCAGCAGCTTGGCCCGGTCGGGGGGCGGCTCCTACAATGAGCAGTTCTTC. As protein: CASSLARSGGGSYNEQFF. Full variable domain (missing parts from reference TRBV5-1 and TRBJ2-1): KAGVTQTPRYLIKTRGQQVTLSCSPISGHRSVSWYQQTPGQGLQFLFEYFSETQRNKGNFPGRFSGRQFSNSRSEMNVSTLELGDSALYLCASSLARSGGGSYNEQFFGPGTRLTVL.

The gene calls are TRBV5-1 and TRBJ2-6; 7 positions agree with TRBD1. CDR1 SGHRS and CDR2 YFSETQ come from the germline V gene. The V and J ends lost 3 bases and 0 bases, in that order; junction bases with no gene match: 9. This CDR3 is 18 amino acids long. CDR3 nucleotide sequence: TGCGCCAGCAGCTGGGCTGACAGGGCTCACTCTGGGGCCAACGTCCTGACTTTC. Protein: CASSWADRAHSGANVLTF.

This rearrangement joins TRBV5-1 to TRBJ2-3; D remains ambiguous. V was cut by 0 bases and J by 0 bases, with 8 bases left in between. Germline CDR1 is SGHRS and CDR2 is YFSETQ. The CDR3 runs 15 residues. The CDR3 DNA is TGCGCCAGCAGCTTGGATCTCCCTAGCACAGATACGCAGTATTTT. Translated: CASSLDLPSTDTQYF.

The rearrangement joins TRBV4-1 to TRBJ1-1; perhaps TRBD1 as D (5 bases). CDR3 length: 16 amino acids. In germline, CDR1 is MGHRA, CDR2 YSYEKL. V lost 0 bases and J lost 2, with 13 bases in between. The CDR3 bases are TGCGCCAGCAGCCAAGAAAAGCAGGGTAGAAACACTGAAGCTTTCTTT. It codes for CASSQEKQGRNTEAFF.

Here the CDR3 DNA reads TGTGCCACCCCCCCACAGGGGTCCTACGAGCAGTACTTC. This gives the protein CATPPQGSYEQYF. The chain has TRBV19 and TRBJ2-7; 7 bases line up with TRBD1. Germline CDR1 and CDR2: LNHDA and SQIVND (reference sequence). This CDR3 has 13 residues. J gave up 1 base and V 10 bases, and 7 bases lay outside the gene matches. The whole variable domain, remainder taken from reference TRBV19 and TRBJ2-7, is DGGITQSPKYLFRKEGQNVTLSCEQNLNHDAMYWYRQDPGQGLRLIYYSQIVNDFQKGDIAEGYSVSREKKESFPLTVTSAQKNPTAFYLCATPPQGSYEQYFGPGTRLTVT.

This clone was detected ten times or more. This chain links TRBV5-1 with TRBJ2-7, with 10 bases that match TRBD2. V dropped 1 base and J dropped 4; count of bases not matched to a gene: 8. Germline values: CDR1 SGHRS, CDR2 YFSETQ. The length of the CDR3 is 16 residues. CDR3 DNA sequence: TGCGCCAGCAGCTTGAGCAGCGGGGGGGCCGGGTACGAGCAGTACTTC. This sequence encodes CASSLSSGGAGYEQYF.

Here the CDR3 DNA reads TGTGCCAGCAGGCAAGCGGGGGGGTACAATGAGCAGTTCTTC. This codes for CASRQAGGYNEQFF. The chain couples TRBV7-2 to TRBJ2-1; 10 bases map to TRBD2. The CDR3 contains 14 residues. Germline V CDR1 and CDR2: SGHTA, FQGNSA. J gave up 4 bases and V 6 bases, and 3 bases lay outside the gene matches.

This rearrangement joins TRBV2 to TRBJ2-3; TRBD1 agrees at 8 bases. This CDR3 region has 13 residues. CDR1 is SNHLY and CDR2 is FYNNEI in the germline V gene. Germline trimming cut 6 bases from V and 7 bases from J; bases unmatched to any gene: 6. The DNA for the CDR3 is TGTGCCAGCAGACAAGACAGGGGATATACGCAGTATTTT. The encoded protein is CASRQDRGYTQYF.

The rearrangement joins TRBV7-2 to TRBJ1-2, with D possibly matching TRBD1 (6 bases). In germline, CDR1 is SGHTA, CDR2 FQGNSA. The CDR3 spans 13 residues. Between the trimmed V and J ends, which lost 1 base and 7 bases, there was a span of 10 bases. The CDR3: CASSLGRRGGYTF. The CDR3 DNA follows: TGTGCCAGCAGCTTAGGTCGCAGGGGTGGCTACACCTTC.

The rearrangement joins TRBV5-4 to TRBJ1-6; 7 bases match TRBD1. Germline trimming cut 4 bases from V and 10 bases from J; bases unmatched to any gene: 8. CDR1 is SGHNT and CDR2 is YYREEE in the germline V gene (reference sequence). The CDR3 loop spans 14 amino acids. CDR3 protein: CASSRDRVGSPLHF. In DNA form, the CDR3 reads TGTGCCAGCAGCCGCGACAGGGTTGGATCACCCCTCCACTTT.

The CDR3 nucleotides read TGTGCCAGCTCACGGGAGACAGGGGGAACTGAAGCTTTCTTT. It translates to CASSRETGGTEAFF. This rearrangement joins TRBV18 to TRBJ1-1; 9 bases are a match to TRBD1. CDR1 and CDR2 from the germline V gene are KGHSH and LQKENI. The CDR3 is made up of 14 amino acids. V trimming: 4 bases; J trimming: 5 bases; junction bases outside the gene matches: 5. The whole variable domain, filled in from reference TRBV18 and TRBJ1-1, reads NAGVMQNPRHLVRRRGQEARLRCSPMKGHSHVYWYRQLPEEGLKFMVYLQKENIIDESGMPKERFSAEFPKEGPSILRIQQVVRGDSAAYFCASSRETGGTEAFFGQGTRLTVV.

The DNA for the CDR3 is TGTGCCAGCAGCTTCGGGGGGGGCACAGATACGCAGTATTTT. It codes for CASSFGGGTDTQYF. The chain combines TRBV11-2 with TRBJ2-3; 8 nucleotides line up with TRBD2. J lost 1 base, V lost 3 bases, and 0 bases had no gene match. This CDR3 spans 14 amino acids. Germline CDR1 reads SGHAT; CDR2 reads FQNNGV.

This rearrangement joins TRBV11-2 to TRBJ2-2; D uncertain. V was shortened by 2 bases and J by 2 bases, with 6 bases between the two germline ends. Germline V CDR1 and CDR2: SGHAT, FQNNGV. This CDR3 is 14 amino acids long. The CDR3 DNA sequence: TGTGCCAGCAGCTTACACAGAAACACCGGGGAGCTGTTTTTT. Translation gives CASSLHRNTGELFF.

The chain combines TRBV3-1 (or the pseudogene TRBV3-2) with TRBJ1-5, with 8 bases aligning to TRBD1. Germline assignment: CDR1 LGHDT and CDR2 YNNKEL (reference sequence). CDR3 length: 15 amino acids. V was pared by 5 bases and J by 4 bases, with 7 bases of the junction left unmatched. The CDR3 bases are TGTGCCAGCAGCAGAGGGACAGGAGGGAATCAGCCCCAGCATTTT. Its protein is CASSRGTGGNQPQHF.